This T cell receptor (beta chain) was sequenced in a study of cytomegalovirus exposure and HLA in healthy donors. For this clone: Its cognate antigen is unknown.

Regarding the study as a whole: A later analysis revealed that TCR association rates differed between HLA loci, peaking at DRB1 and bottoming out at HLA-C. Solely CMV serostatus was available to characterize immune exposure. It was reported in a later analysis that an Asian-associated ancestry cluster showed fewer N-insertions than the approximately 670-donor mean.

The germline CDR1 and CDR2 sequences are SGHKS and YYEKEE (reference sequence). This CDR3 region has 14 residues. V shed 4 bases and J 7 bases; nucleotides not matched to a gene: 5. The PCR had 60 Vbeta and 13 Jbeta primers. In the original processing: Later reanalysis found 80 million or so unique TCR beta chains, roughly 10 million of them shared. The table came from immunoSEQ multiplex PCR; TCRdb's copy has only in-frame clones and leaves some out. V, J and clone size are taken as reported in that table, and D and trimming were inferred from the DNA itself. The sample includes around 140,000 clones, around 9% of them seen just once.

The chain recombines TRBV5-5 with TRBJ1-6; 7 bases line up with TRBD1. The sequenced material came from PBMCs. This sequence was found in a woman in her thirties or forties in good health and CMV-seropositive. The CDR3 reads CASSQQGLNSPLHF. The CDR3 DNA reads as TGTGCCAGCAGCCAACAGGGGCTCAATTCACCCCTCCACTTT.